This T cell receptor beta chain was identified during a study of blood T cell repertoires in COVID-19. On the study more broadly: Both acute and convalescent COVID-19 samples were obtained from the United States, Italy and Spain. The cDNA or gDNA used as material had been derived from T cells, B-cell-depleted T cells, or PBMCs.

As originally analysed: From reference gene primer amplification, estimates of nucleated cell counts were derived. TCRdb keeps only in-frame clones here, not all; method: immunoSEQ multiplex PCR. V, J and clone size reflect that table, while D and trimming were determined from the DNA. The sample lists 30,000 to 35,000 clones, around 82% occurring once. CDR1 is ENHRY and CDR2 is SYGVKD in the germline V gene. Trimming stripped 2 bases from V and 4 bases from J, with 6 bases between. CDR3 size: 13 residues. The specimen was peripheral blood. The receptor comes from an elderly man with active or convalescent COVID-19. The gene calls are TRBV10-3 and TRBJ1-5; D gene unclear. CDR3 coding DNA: TGTGCCATCAGTGAGGCGGGGAATCAGCCCCAGCATTTT. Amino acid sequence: CAISEAGNQPQHF.